One and the same sample provided the 19 T cell receptor beta chains below, sequenced in a study of blood T cell repertoires in COVID-19. This table comes from immunoSEQ multiplex PCR, and its TCRdb copy is limited to in-frame clones, with some not included. The sample lists some 270,000 clones; around 90% were seen once. Sequenced: PBMCs or T cells enriched from blood (not recorded which). The receptors come from a woman aged 40-49 years who had been exposed to COVID-19.

The chain is built from TRBV5-8 and TRBJ1-4, with 8 bases identical to TRBD1. From germline, CDR1 is SGHTS and CDR2 YDEGEE. The length of the CDR3 is 14 residues. After removal of 5 bases from V and 8 bases from J, the junction contained 8 bases not matched to a gene. CDR3 sequence: CASRNQGAGEKLFF. The DNA of the CDR3 is TGTGCCAGCAGGAATCAGGGGGCTGGAGAAAAACTGTTTTTT. The full variable domain, its missing parts supplied by reference TRBV5-8 and TRBJ1-4, is EAGVTQSPTHLIKTRGQQATLRCSPISGHTSVYWYQQALGLGLQFLLWYDEGEERNRGNFPPRFSGRQFPNYSSELNVNALELEDSALYLCASRNQGAGEKLFFGSGTQLSVL.

This chain links TRBV3-1 (or the pseudogene TRBV3-2) with TRBJ1-2; 7 bases agree with TRBD1. The CDR3 consists of 13 residues. CDR1 is LGHDT, CDR2 YNNKEL, per germline (reference sequence). Unmatched junction bases numbered 5, after V lost 4 bases and J lost 6 bases. The CDR3 here is CASSRPGTDGYTF. CDR3 sequence (DNA): TGTGCCAGCAGCCGACCCGGGACAGATGGCTACACCTTC.

CDR3 sequence: CASSLGIGDYGYTF. CDR3 nucleotide sequence: TGTGCCAGCAGCCTTGGCATAGGAGATTATGGCTACACCTTC. The rearrangement links TRBV7-9 to TRBJ1-2, with D uncertain. CDR1 SEHNR and CDR2 FQNEAQ come from the germline V gene (reference sequence). V was trimmed by 5 bases and J by 5 bases, leaving 15 bases between them. CDR3 length: 14 amino acids.

V and J are TRBV9 and TRBJ2-3; 11 bases line up with TRBD2. Germline CDR1 and CDR2: SGDLS and YYNGEE. The CDR3 sequence is 16 residues long. Trimming cost V 0 bases and J 4 bases; bases outside gene matches: 4. CDR3 nucleotide sequence: TGTGCCAGCAGCGTAGAGGGTAGCGGGGGGGCAGATACGCAGTATTTT. Translating gives CASSVEGSGGADTQYF.

The gene calls are TRBV7-2 and TRBJ2-7; 10 bases are a match to TRBD2. The CDR3 loop spans 14 amino acids. Germline V gene lookup returns CDR1 SGHTA and CDR2 FQGNSA. With V trimmed by 5 bases and J by 5 bases, 6 bases remained unmatched. The chain's CDR3 is CASSDGTSVNEQYV. Here the CDR3 DNA reads TGTGCCAGCAGCGACGGGACTAGCGTCAACGAGCAGTACGTC.

This CDR3 reads CASSGRGYGYTF. The CDR3, as DNA: TGTGCCAGCAGTGGCAGGGGTTATGGCTACACCTTC. The rearrangement links TRBV2 to TRBJ1-2; D might be TRBD1 (6 bases). This CDR3 is 12 amino acids long. In germline, CDR1 is SNHLY, CDR2 FYNNEI. Between the trimmed V and J ends, which lost 4 bases and 5 bases, there was a span of 8 bases. Variable domain in full (rest from reference TRBV2 and TRBJ1-2): EPEVTQTPSHQVTQMGQEVILRCVPISNHLYFYWYRQILGQKVEFLVSFYNNEISEKSEIFDDQFSVERPDGSNFTLKIRSTKLEDSAMYFCASSGRGYGYTFGSGTRLTVV.

The CDR3 loop reads CATSGSYEQYV. The DNA of the CDR3 is TGTGCCACCAGCGGTTCCTACGAGCAGTACGTC. This chain uses TRBV2 with TRBJ2-7; TRBD2 is a possible D gene (5 bases). Trimming took 10 bases from V and 1 from J, leaving 8 bases between them. CDR1 is SNHLY, CDR2 FYNNEI, per germline. CDR3 length: 11 residues.

V gene TRBV27 combines with J gene TRBJ1-1; 9 bases fit TRBD1. The CDR3 is 13 residues long. J lost 6 bases, V lost 10 bases, and 9 bases had no gene match. In germline, CDR1 is MNHEY, CDR2 SMNVEV (reference sequence). The CDR3 reads CAMGTGRFPEAFF. CDR3 sequence (DNA): TGTGCCATGGGGACAGGGCGTTTCCCTGAAGCTTTCTTT.

The chain employs TRBV6-2 or TRBV6-3 and TRBJ2-7, with a possible D match to TRBD2 (6 bases). Looked up from germline, CDR1 is MNHEY and CDR2 is SVGEGT. The CDR3 has 15 residues. The ends were cut back, 5 bases at V and 6 bases at J, with 20 bases in the middle. CDR3 in DNA: TGTGCCAGCAGTGGAGGGGCATACGCCCGGGCCGAGCAGTACGTC. This sequence encodes CASSGGAYARAEQYV.

V usage is TRBV5-8 and J usage is TRBJ2-1, with D perhaps matching TRBD2 (6 bases). Trimming took 4 bases from V and 0 from J, leaving 11 bases between them. The CDR3 has 15 residues. In germline, CDR1 is SGHTS, CDR2 YDEGEE. DNA for the CDR3: TGTGCCAGCAGCCCGGACGGGGGCTCCTACAATGAGCAGTTCTTC. It codes for CASSPDGGSYNEQFF.

The CDR3 DNA is TGTGCCAGCTCACTCCGACAGGGGATCAATGAGCAGTTCTTC. Translated, it gives CASSLRQGINEQFF. The chain recombines TRBV18 with TRBJ2-1, with 8 bases that match TRBD1. Germline V gives CDR1 KGHSH, CDR2 LQKENI. V lost 4 bases, J lost 6 bases, and 5 bases stayed unmatched. The CDR3 covers 14 residues.

The chain employs TRBV2 and TRBJ2-7, with D possibly being TRBD1 (6 bases). V lost 6 bases, J lost 0 bases, and 15 bases lay in between. CDR3 size: 15 residues. CDR1 and CDR2 (germline): SNHLY, FYNNEI. In nucleotides, the CDR3 is TGTGCCAGCAGGATGGCCCAGGGGCCCTCCTACGAGCAGTACTTC. Encoded protein: CASRMAQGPSYEQYF.

The rearrangement uses TRBV28 and TRBJ2-5; 9 bases agree with TRBD2. Trimming removed 8 bases from V and 4 bases from J; junction bases left unmatched: 8. This CDR3 contains 14 residues. Per germline, CDR1 MDHEN and CDR2 SYDVKM. The CDR3 coding sequence is TGTGCCAGCCGAACCCCGCGGGGGGGAGAGACCCAGTACTTC. Amino acid sequence: CASRTPRGGETQYF.

The table lists this clone with a count of one. The chain carries TRBV10-3 and TRBJ2-5; 7 bases line up with TRBD2. V trimming: 3 bases; J trimming: 2 bases; junction bases outside the gene matches: 9. The CDR3 runs to 16 residues. Per the germline V gene, CDR1 is ENHRY and CDR2 is SYGVKD. The CDR3 sequence: CAISDWGGDGQETQYF. The DNA of the CDR3 is TGTGCCATCAGTGATTGGGGGGGGGATGGACAAGAGACCCAGTACTTC.

V and J are TRBV6-2 or TRBV6-3 and TRBJ2-7, with TRBD2 identical over 15 bases. V trimming: 4 bases; J trimming: 4 bases; junction bases outside the gene matches: 8. The CDR3 loop spans 17 amino acids. The germline gives CDR1 MNHEY, CDR2 SVGEGT. CDR3 in amino acids: CASSSPGLAGGGYEQYV. The CDR3 DNA sequence: TGTGCCAGCAGTTCCCCAGGACTAGCGGGAGGGGGGTACGAGCAGTACGTC.

The rearrangement links TRBV28 to TRBJ2-7; 9 bases fit TRBD2. The germline gives CDR1 MDHEN, CDR2 SYDVKM. This CDR3 has 18 amino acids. Germline trimming cut 2 bases from V and 0 bases from J; bases unmatched to any gene: 11. CDR3 in amino acids: CASSLAPQRGVFSYEQYF. The CDR3 DNA follows: TGTGCCAGCAGTTTAGCCCCCCAGCGGGGGGTCTTCTCCTACGAGCAGTACTTC.

This chain uses TRBV28 with TRBJ2-5; possible D gene TRBD1, 6 bases. CDR3 length equals 15 residues. Germline loops: CDR1 MDHEN, CDR2 SYDVKM. V shed 2 bases and J shed 1 base, with 11 bases lying between them. As DNA, the CDR3 is TGTGCCAGCAGTTTACGAACAGGGTTCCAAGAGACCCAGTACTTC. Its protein product is CASSLRTGFQETQYF.

CDR3: CASRPGTGPHEQYF. The CDR3 nucleotides are TGTGCCAGTAGACCTGGGACAGGGCCCCACGAGCAGTACTTC. The chain carries TRBV19 and TRBJ2-7, with 9 bases aligning to TRBD1. Germline loops: CDR1 LNHDA, CDR2 SQIVND (reference sequence). The CDR3 runs 14 residues. The J segment lost 5 bases and the V segment lost 6 bases, leaving 8 bases of the junction unmatched.

This rearrangement joins TRBV7-6 to TRBJ2-7; 11 positions match TRBD1. Germline CDR1 and CDR2: SGHVS and FNYEAQ. The junction had 3 bases not matched to a gene; V was cut back by 5 bases and J by 3 bases. CDR3 length: 14 amino acids. CDR3 amino acids: CASSAGTGGYEQYF. In nucleotides, the CDR3 is TGTGCCAGCAGCGCCGGGACAGGGGGCTACGAGCAGTACTTC.